Each of the 5 T cell receptor beta chains below was sequenced from the same sample in a study of T-cell memory formation after mild COVID-19. TCRdb reprocessed the 5' RACE reads with MiXCR, giving one entry per CDR3 protein. Among about 130,000 distinct CDR3 sequences listed, about 23% were seen once. The sample was PBMCs or a T cell subset sorted from them (not recorded which). Source of these receptors: an adult woman who had mild COVID-19 (a few samples of this study predate the infection). Cell type and time point are not known.

The chain is built from TRBV7-7 and TRBJ2-5; D is unclear. This CDR3 comprises 14 residues. V lost 3 bases to trimming and J lost 3 bases, with 11 bases between them. The germline CDR1 and CDR2 sequences are SSHAT and FNYEAQ (reference sequence). Here the CDR3 DNA reads TGTGCCAGCAGCTTGGGCATACCTGAAGAGACCCAGTACTTC. It codes for CASSLGIPEETQYF.

This clonotype was detected only a few times. The rearrangement uses TRBV7-8 and TRBJ2-5, with TRBD2 matching 10 bases. V lost 4 bases, J lost 5 bases, and 4 bases stayed unmatched. This CDR3 comprises 14 residues. Per the germline V gene, CDR1 is SGHVS and CDR2 is FQNEAQ. The CDR3 DNA sequence: TGTGCCAGCAGCTGGGGACTAGCGATGGAGACCCAGTACTTC. This encodes CASSWGLAMETQYF.

This chain uses TRBV5-6 with TRBJ2-3, with D uncertain. V was pared by 3 bases and J by 4 bases, with 6 bases between. The germline V gene encodes CDR1 SGHDT and CDR2 YYEEEE. This CDR3 has 12 residues. The CDR3: CASSYGADTQYF. In DNA, the CDR3 is TGTGCCAGCAGCTACGGCGCAGATACGCAGTATTTT. The full variable domain, completed using reference TRBV5-6 and TRBJ2-3, is DAGVTQSPTHLIKTRGQQVTLRCSPKSGHDTVSWYQQALGQGPQFIFQYYEEEERQRGNFPDRFSGHQFPNYSSELNVNALLLGDSALYLCASSYGADTQYFGPGTRLTVL.

This chain uses TRBV4-3 with TRBJ2-7, with D possibly being TRBD1 (5 bases). The germline V gene has CDR1 LGHNA and CDR2 YSLEER. Trimming took off 0 bases at V and 4 bases at J, with 10 bases between the two ends. This CDR3 is 14 amino acids long. The CDR3, as DNA: TGCGCCAGCAGCCAAGACCCAGGGTTATACGAGCAGTACTTC. The encoded protein is CASSQDPGLYEQYF.

The chain links TRBV3-1 to TRBJ2-1; perhaps TRBD1 as D (8 bases). The CDR3 is 16 amino acids. Germline CDR1 and CDR2: LGHDT and YNNKEL (reference sequence). V was pared by 0 bases and J by 4 bases, with 13 bases between. CDR3 nucleotides: TGTGCCAGCAGCCAAGAGAAACAGGGGGGGTACAATGAGCAGTTCTTC. It specifies CASSQEKQGGYNEQFF.